Given below is one T cell receptor beta chain in context. This sample is drawn from a study of blood T cell repertoires in COVID-19. The overall study: Collection of acute and convalescent COVID-19 samples took place in the United States, Italy and Spain. PBMCs, B-cell-depleted T cells, or T cells were the source of the cDNA or gDNA that made up the material.

Under the authors' procedure: It was from reference gene primer amplification that nucleated cell counts were estimated. Assay: immunoSEQ multiplex PCR; the TCRdb copy retains only in-frame clones and omits some. V and J calls plus clone size are reproduced from that table; the DNA served to infer D and trimming. The table lists around 95,000 clones, around nine tenths of them singletons. This TCR derives from a human donor in a cohort sampled during active COVID-19. The sequencing sample was made of peripheral blood.

CDR3 residues: CASSEARTLGVISGANVLTF. The CDR3 DNA is TGTGCCAGCAGTGAAGCGAGAACTTTGGGCGTTATTTCTGGGGCCAACGTCCTGACTTTC. The V gene is TRBV6-1, the J gene TRBJ2-6; no clear D gene. V was pared by 0 bases and J by 1 base, with 19 bases between. This CDR3 comprises 20 residues. Looked up from germline, CDR1 is MNHNS and CDR2 is SASEGT.